What follows are 21 T cell receptor beta chains derived from one specimen sequenced in a study of shared clonotypes between healthy human individuals. The method was immunoSEQ multiplex PCR; TCRdb's version includes in-frame clones alone and lacks a portion of them. Here the sample spans 2 million to 2.5 million clones, 90% to 96% being singletons. Source material: naive CD4+ T cells sorted from blood. Subset indicated: CD45RA+ positively selected. These receptors were obtained from a young man in good health.

The chain joins TRBV6-1 to TRBJ1-5; D unclear. The germline V and J ends were trimmed by 6 bases and 2 bases, with 5 bases remaining between them. CDR1 and CDR2 (germline): MNHNS, SASEGT. The CDR3 is 12 residues long. The CDR3 region is CASRAGNQPQHF. The DNA of the CDR3 is TGTGCCAGCAGGGCGGGCAATCAGCCCCAGCATTTT.

The chain carries TRBV5-1 and TRBJ1-3; a possible D gene is TRBD1 (5 bases). Trimming pared 4 bases from V and 0 bases from J, leaving 14 bases between. The CDR3 covers 16 residues. Germline CDR1 and CDR2: SGHRS and YFSETQ. The CDR3 region is CASSTSPRGSGNTIYF. CDR3 nucleotides: TGCGCCAGCAGCACAAGCCCGAGGGGCTCTGGAAACACCATATATTTT.

This clone occurred a few times. The chain combines TRBV2 with TRBJ1-6; 11 positions agree with TRBD1. CDR1 SNHLY and CDR2 FYNNEI come from the germline V gene. This CDR3 has 15 amino acids. V lost 6 bases, J lost 9 bases, and 7 bases stayed unmatched. Here the CDR3 DNA reads TGTGCCAGCAGAGCTGCCGGGACAGGGGGTTCACCCCTCCACTTT. Protein product: CASRAAGTGGSPLHF.

The V and J genes are TRBV5-1 and TRBJ2-3, with 7 bases that match TRBD2. The CDR3 covers 15 residues. Germline trimming cut 4 bases from V and 4 bases from J; bases unmatched to any gene: 9. Germline V gene lookup returns CDR1 SGHRS and CDR2 YFSETQ. CDR3 amino acids: CASSPAGRGADTQYF. CDR3 DNA: TGCGCCAGCAGCCCAGCGGGGCGAGGGGCAGATACGCAGTATTTT. The full variable domain, completed using reference TRBV5-1 and TRBJ2-3, is KAGVTQTPRYLIKTRGQQVTLSCSPISGHRSVSWYQQTPGQGLQFLFEYFSETQRNKGNFPGRFSGRQFSNSRSEMNVSTLELGDSALYLCASSPAGRGADTQYFGPGTRLTVL.

This chain joins TRBV7-8 and TRBJ2-7; D is undetermined. Deletions cut 6 bases from V and 0 bases from J, with 12 bases between. Germline-derived CDR1 and CDR2 are SGHVS and FQNEAQ. The CDR3 totals 14 residues. The CDR3 DNA follows: TGTGCCAGCAGTTTATCAGGTGGCTCCTACGAGCAGTACTTC. Translating it yields CASSLSGGSYEQYF.

Points on this clone: This sample includes further DNA sequences coding for the same CDR3. This rearrangement joins TRBV5-1 to TRBJ1-4; D is unclear. The V gene lost 0 bases and the J gene lost 4 bases, with 7 bases spanning the gap. The CDR3 consists of 14 residues. The germline V gene has CDR1 SGHRS and CDR2 YFSETQ. This chain's CDR3 is CASSLGGDNEKLFF. CDR3 DNA sequence: TGCGCCAGCAGCTTGGGGGGAGATAATGAAAAACTGTTTTTT.

This rearrangement joins TRBV7-9 to TRBJ2-7; TRBD2 aligns across 7 bases. The germline V gene has CDR1 SEHNR and CDR2 FQNEAQ (reference sequence). J was trimmed by 3 bases and V by 1 base; bases with no gene match: 15. The CDR3 runs to 18 residues. The DNA of the CDR3 is TGTGCCAGCAGCTTAGTAACCCTGGGTAGCGGGCCGATCTACGAGCAGTACTTC. Protein product: CASSLVTLGSGPIYEQYF.

The sample holds a few counts of this clone. In the same sample, other DNA sequences code for this CDR3. The rearrangement links TRBV29-1 to TRBJ1-1, with TRBD1 as a possible D gene (5 bases). The ends were cut back, 6 bases at V and 1 base at J, with 6 bases in the middle. Germline CDR1 SQVTM, CDR2 ANQGSEA. The CDR3 has 11 amino acids. CDR3 sequence reads: CSVGQNTEAFF. The CDR3 DNA reads TGCAGCGTCGGACAGAACACTGAAGCTTTCTTT.

This CDR3 is CASSLEAGGPDWTQYF. In nucleotides, the CDR3 is TGTGCCAGCAGCTTAGAAGCGGGAGGGCCGGATTGGACCCAGTACTTC. This chain links TRBV12-1 with TRBJ2-5; TRBD2 is the table's D call, not checked against the DNA. TRBV12-1 is labeled a pseudogene. This CDR3 region has 16 residues.

CDR3 nucleotides: TGCGCCAGCAGGATAGCGGGAGTCGGCACAGATACGCAGTATTTT. Amino acid sequence: CASRIAGVGTDTQYF. This chain joins TRBV10-2 and TRBJ2-3, with TRBD2 matching over 9 bases. CDR3 length: 15 amino acids. The ends lost 6 bases at V and 1 base at J; junction bases unmatched: 5. Germline values: CDR1 WSHSY, CDR2 SAAADI.

The CDR3 bases are TGTGCCAGCAGTTTATGGGGCAGGGGGACCGGGGAGCTGTTTTTT. The encoded protein is CASSLWGRGTGELFF. The genes are TRBV28 and TRBJ2-2; 7 bases are a match to TRBD1. Germline values: CDR1 MDHEN, CDR2 SYDVKM. The CDR3 has 15 amino acids. The junction had 3 bases not matched to a gene; V was cut back by 0 bases and J by 5 bases.

The rearrangement links TRBV18 to TRBJ2-7; 11 bases map to TRBD2. With 0 bases clipped from V and 6 bases from J, the junction kept 1 base outside the gene matches. From germline, CDR1 is KGHSH and CDR2 LQKENI. CDR3 length equals 14 residues. The CDR3 reads CASSPPGTSGEQYF. CDR3 sequence (DNA): TGTGCCAGCTCACCACCTGGGACTAGCGGCGAGCAGTACTTC.

The chain employs TRBV18 and TRBJ2-7; D unclear. CDR3 length equals 13 residues. Looked up from germline, CDR1 is KGHSH and CDR2 is LQKENI. Deletions cut 3 bases from V and 3 bases from J, with 9 bases between. The DNA for the CDR3 is TGTGCCAGCTCACCCGCGGACGACTACGAGCAGTACTTC. Amino acid sequence: CASSPADDYEQYF.

The V and J genes are TRBV28 and TRBJ1-1; 9 nucleotides agree with TRBD1. The CDR3 is made up of 14 amino acids. Losses at the gene ends were 6 bases for V and 6 bases for J; bases not matched to a gene: 8. The germline CDR1 and CDR2 sequences are MDHEN and SYDVKM. The CDR3 DNA reads as TGTGCCAGCAGGACGGGACAGGGCTATGCTGAAGCTTTCTTT. This gives the protein CASRTGQGYAEAFF. Supplemented by reference TRBV28 and TRBJ1-1, the full variable domain reads DVKVTQSSRYLVKRTGEKVFLECVQDMDHENMFWYRQDPGLGLRLIYFSYDVKMKEKGDIPEGYSVSREKKERFSLILESASTNQTSMYLCASRTGQGYAEAFFGQGTRLTVV.

This chain uses TRBV5-1 with TRBJ2-3, with D uncertain. Trimming took 9 bases from V and 6 from J, leaving 17 bases between them. This CDR3 has 13 residues. Germline V lookup: CDR1 SGHRS, CDR2 YFSETQ. The CDR3 sequence: CAIHDSTEDTQYF. CDR3 DNA sequence: TGCGCCATCCATGACTCGACGGAGGATACGCAGTATTTT.

The chain employs TRBV6-1 and TRBJ2-5; D gene uncertain. V lost 2 bases to trimming and J lost 5 bases, with 12 bases between them. CDR3 size: 14 residues. Germline CDR1 and CDR2: MNHNS and SASEGT. The CDR3 sequence: CASSEREVWETQYF. The CDR3 DNA follows: TGTGCCAGCAGTGAACGCGAGGTTTGGGAGACCCAGTACTTC.

This clone was detected once. The V call is TRBV7-9, the J call TRBJ2-7; perhaps TRBD1 as D (5 bases). This CDR3 has 16 amino acids. Germline CDR1 SEHNR, CDR2 FQNEAQ (reference sequence). The ends were cut back, 5 bases at V and 4 bases at J, with 21 bases in the middle. Here the CDR3 DNA reads TGTGCCAGCAGCCCCCTAAGTGGGGCCACCTTTTACGAGCAGTACTTC. Translated: CASSPLSGATFYEQYF.

The V call is TRBV2, the J call TRBJ2-7; 11 positions match TRBD1. CDR1 and CDR2 from the germline V gene are SNHLY and FYNNEI. With 4 bases clipped from V and 6 bases from J, the junction kept 5 bases outside the gene matches. The CDR3 has 14 residues. CDR3 amino acids: CASSGSGQGGEQYF. Here the CDR3 DNA reads TGTGCCAGCAGTGGGTCGGGACAGGGGGGCGAGCAGTACTTC.

J is TRBJ2-7 and V is TRBV7-2; tentatively, D is TRBD2 (5 bases). Germline V gene lookup returns CDR1 SGHTA and CDR2 FQGNSA. The CDR3 spans 13 residues. V gave up 4 bases and J gave up 6 bases, with 13 bases separating them. This CDR3 is CASSSSAGTEQYF. DNA of the CDR3: TGTGCCAGCAGCTCCTCCGCGGGCACCGAGCAGTACTTC.

This chain uses TRBV6-1 with TRBJ2-4, with D tentatively TRBD1 (5 bases). The V gene lost 9 bases and the J gene lost 5 bases, with 20 bases spanning the gap. CDR1 and CDR2 from the germline V gene are MNHNS and SASEGT. The CDR3 consists of 15 residues. The CDR3 is CASRREGITQNIQYF. The CDR3 DNA reads TGTGCCAGTCGCAGGGAAGGAATAACCCAAAACATTCAGTACTTC.

The rearrangement links TRBV1 to TRBJ1-2; the D segment call TRBD1 is taken from the table without a DNA check. TRBV1 is classified as a pseudogene. The CDR3 runs to 16 residues. The CDR3 DNA reads TGCACCAGCAGCCAAGACAAGACAATCCTCGTCTATGGCTACACCTTC. Residues: CTSSQDKTILVYGYTF.